Below are 25 T cell receptor beta chains sequenced from a single sample in a study of cytomegalovirus exposure and HLA in healthy donors. PCR amplification relied on 60 Vbeta primers (plus 13 Jbeta primers). Profiling relied on immunoSEQ multiplex PCR, and the TCRdb table lists in-frame clones only, not all of them. In the table there are some 250,000 clones, 70% to 90% of which are singletons. Specimen: PBMCs. These receptor sequences come from an older woman in good health and CMV-seropositive.

The rearrangement uses TRBV10-3 and TRBJ2-5; 15 bases agree with TRBD2. The V gene end was trimmed by 2 bases and the J gene end by 2 bases; junction bases not matched to a gene: 12. The CDR3 length is 20 residues. In germline, CDR1 is ENHRY, CDR2 SYGVKD. Here the CDR3 reads CAISEGTGTSGRLVQETQYF. For the CDR3, the DNA is TGTGCCATCAGTGAGGGTACCGGGACTAGCGGGAGGTTGGTTCAAGAGACCCAGTACTTC.

V and J are TRBV6-1 and TRBJ2-1; perhaps TRBD1 as D (5 bases). Germline values: CDR1 MNHNS, CDR2 SASEGT. Between the trimmed V and J ends, which lost 7 bases and 7 bases, there was a span of 17 bases. The CDR3 sequence is 14 residues long. CDR3 DNA: TGTGCCAGCACCAGCTTCCTAGGGGAAAATGAGCAGTTCTTC. This sequence encodes CASTSFLGENEQFF.

The gene calls are TRBV6-1 and TRBJ1-1, with a tentative D call TRBD1 (6 bases). In germline, CDR1 is MNHNS, CDR2 SASEGT. Between the trimmed V and J ends, which lost 6 bases and 4 bases, there was a span of 12 bases. This CDR3 region has 13 residues. CDR3 in DNA: TGTGCCAGCAGGGGGGCGCGTATCACTGAAGCTTTCTTT. Translation gives CASRGARITEAFF.

This sequence joins TRBV12-2 and TRBJ1-4; the table's D call, TRBD1, was not checked against the DNA. TRBV12-2 is a pseudogene. The CDR3 is 18 amino acids. CDR3 residues: CASRLRQPQGATNEKLFF. The CDR3 coding sequence is TGTGCAAGTCGCTTGAGACAGCCTCAAGGGGCAACTAATGAAAAACTGTTTTTT.

This clone appeared a few times. The rearrangement joins TRBV4-2 to TRBJ1-2; no clear D gene. The CDR3 has 14 amino acids. The ends were cut back, 4 bases at V and 2 bases at J, with 11 bases in the middle. Germline V gene sequence: CDR1 LGHNA, CDR2 YNFKEQ. The CDR3: CASSPSQENYGYTF. The CDR3 nucleotides read TGTGCCAGCAGCCCGTCCCAAGAGAACTATGGCTACACCTTC.

The J gene is TRBJ2-4, the V gene TRBV2, with D tentatively TRBD2 (5 bases). CDR1 and CDR2 (germline): SNHLY, FYNNEI. This CDR3 comprises 14 residues. V lost 6 bases, J lost 6 bases, and 15 bases lay in between. CDR3 in DNA: TGTGCCAGCAGCCTCGGGGAGATCGGAAACATTCAGTACTTC. Translation gives CASSLGEIGNIQYF. The full variable domain, rest sourced from reference TRBV2 and TRBJ2-4, is EPEVTQTPSHQVTQMGQEVILRCVPISNHLYFYWYRQILGQKVEFLVSFYNNEISEKSEIFDDQFSVERPDGSNFTLKIRSTKLEDSAMYFCASSLGEIGNIQYFGAGTRLSVL.

This chain connects TRBV29-1 to TRBJ2-3, with TRBD1 matching over 8 bases. Looked up from germline, CDR1 is SQVTM and CDR2 is ANQGSEA. The CDR3 is made up of 12 amino acids. The V segment lost 7 bases and the J segment 0 bases; nucleotides outside the gene matches: 0. CDR3 DNA: TGCAGCGGACAGGGGAGCACAGATACGCAGTATTTT. Translating it yields CSGQGSTDTQYF.

The V gene is TRBV28, the J gene TRBJ2-7, with TRBD2 matching over 10 bases. There are 19 residues in the CDR3. The junction had 16 bases not matched to a gene; V was cut back by 5 bases and J by 0 bases. Germline V CDR1 and CDR2: MDHEN, SYDVKM. The CDR3 spells CASSLLGLAAVLSSYEQYF. For the CDR3, the DNA is TGTGCCAGCAGTCTCTTAGGACTAGCGGCCGTACTTAGCTCCTACGAGCAGTACTTC.

V is TRBV7-2 and J is TRBJ2-3, with D unresolved. Trimming removed 5 bases at V and 0 bases at J, with 6 bases between. This CDR3 is 13 amino acids long. Germline lookup yields CDR1 SGHTA and CDR2 FQGNSA. CDR3 nucleotides: TGTGCCAGCAGCATCCAGAGCACAGATACGCAGTATTTT. It codes for CASSIQSTDTQYF. The variable domain in full, completed from reference TRBV7-2 and TRBJ2-3, reads GAGVSQSPSNKVTEKGKDVELRCDPISGHTALYWYRQSLGQGLEFLIYFQGNSAPDKSGLPSDRFSAERTGGSVSTLTIQRTQQEDSAVYLCASSIQSTDTQYFGPGTRLTVL.

Concerning this clone: At one boundary the junction diverges from the germline segment, which might be a read error. This chain links TRBV4-1 with TRBJ1-1; D unclear. The CDR3 sequence is 20 residues long. The germline gives CDR1 MGHRA, CDR2 YSYEKL. The CDR3 sequence is CASRQGPGIRRAWMNTEAFF. The CDR3 nucleotides are TGCGCCAGCAGACAAGGCCCCGGTATTAGGAGGGCATGGATGAACACTGAAGCTTTCTTT.

The chain has TRBV10-3 and TRBJ2-7, with D possibly matching TRBD1 (5 bases). Germline-derived CDR1 and CDR2 are ENHRY and SYGVKD. Trimming took off 9 bases at V and 2 bases at J, with 11 bases between the two ends. The CDR3 covers 12 residues. CDR3 sequence reads: CAISRQTYEQYF. DNA of the CDR3: TGTGCCATTAGTAGACAGACCTACGAGCAGTACTTC.

The chain is built from TRBV7-9 and TRBJ1-1; no clear D. Trimming cost V 4 bases and J 3 bases, with 9 bases left between them. The germline CDR1 and CDR2 sequences are SEHNR and FQNEAQ (reference sequence). This CDR3 comprises 13 residues. DNA for the CDR3: TGTGCCAGCAGCTCCCGGGGTTACACTGAAGCTTTCTTT. Its translation is CASSSRGYTEAFF. The variable domain in full, with the rest retrieved from reference TRBV7-9 and TRBJ1-1, is DTGVSQNPRHKITKRGQNVTFRCDPISEHNRLYWYRQTLGQGPEFLTYFQNEAQLEKSRLLSDRFSAERPKGSFSTLEIQRTEQGDSAMYLCASSSRGYTEAFFGQGTRLTVV.

This chain links TRBV6-6 with TRBJ1-5; D may be TRBD1 (5 bases). CDR3 length: 14 amino acids. CDR1 and CDR2 from the germline V gene are MNHNY and SVGAGI (reference sequence). The ends were cut back, 7 bases at V and 0 bases at J, with 10 bases in the middle. The CDR3 loop is CASNEGLSNQPQHF. The CDR3, as DNA: TGTGCCAGCAATGAGGGACTTAGCAATCAGCCCCAGCATTTT.

The chain combines TRBV4-1 with TRBJ1-5, with D perhaps TRBD1 (5 bases). The CDR3 covers 16 residues. Germline CDR1 is MGHRA and CDR2 is YSYEKL. Trimming cost V 4 bases and J 2 bases, with 15 bases left between them. The CDR3 DNA reads TGCGCCAGCAGCCCTGGGGCAGGAAGTGGCAATCAGCCCCAGCATTTT. It specifies CASSPGAGSGNQPQHF.

The gene calls are TRBV5-1 and TRBJ1-2, with D unclear. The CDR3 contains 14 residues. Germline V lookup: CDR1 SGHRS, CDR2 YFSETQ. V was clipped by 0 bases and J by 8 bases, with 14 bases between them. The CDR3 reads CASSLDRGLSGYTF. The CDR3 DNA follows: TGCGCCAGCAGCTTGGACCGCGGGCTTAGCGGCTACACCTTC.

The chain employs TRBV29-1 and TRBJ1-2; D call uncertain. Trimming took 7 bases from V and 4 from J, leaving 10 bases between them. CDR1 and CDR2 (germline): SQVTM, ANQGSEA. The CDR3 consists of 11 residues. CDR3 nucleotide sequence: TGCAGCGGTCAACTTAGCTATGGCTACACCTTC. This encodes CSGQLSYGYTF. The variable domain in full, with the rest retrieved from reference TRBV29-1 and TRBJ1-2, is SAVISQKPSRDICQRGTSLTIQCQVDSQVTMMFWYRQQPGQSLTLIATANQGSEATYESGFVIDKFPISRPNLTFSTLTVSNMSPEDSSIYLCSGQLSYGYTFGSGTRLTVV.

This clone was seen once. The chain uses TRBV7-2 and TRBJ1-1, with 8 bases lining up with TRBD1. The CDR3 length is 15 residues. V lost 5 bases and J lost 0; bases outside the gene matches: 5. CDR1 and CDR2 from the germline V gene are SGHTA and FQGNSA. DNA of the CDR3: TGTGCCAGCAGCCAGATGACAGGGGTGAACACTGAAGCTTTCTTT. It specifies CASSQMTGVNTEAFF.

The chain recombines TRBV27 with TRBJ1-5, with a weak D call TRBD1 (5 bases). Germline lookup yields CDR1 MNHEY and CDR2 SMNVEV (reference sequence). The V end was cut by 4 bases, the J end by 0 bases, with 7 bases between. The CDR3 totals 14 residues. CDR3 sequence reads: CASSSRGSNQPQHF. CDR3 DNA sequence: TGTGCCAGCAGTTCAAGGGGTAGCAATCAGCCCCAGCATTTT.

The CDR3 DNA reads as TGTGCCAGCAGATATAACGGGGTTAACACTGAAGCTTTCTTT. Its translation is CASRYNGVNTEAFF. V is TRBV2 and J is TRBJ1-1; D ambiguous. The germline V gene encodes CDR1 SNHLY and CDR2 FYNNEI. Trimming took off 6 bases at V and 2 bases at J, with 13 bases between the two ends. The CDR3 is 14 amino acids.

V gene TRBV9 combines with J gene TRBJ2-6, with D unresolved. Trimming removed 4 bases at V and 0 bases at J, with 8 bases between. Germline V gives CDR1 SGDLS, CDR2 YYNGEE. The CDR3 runs 15 residues. CDR3 sequence (DNA): TGTGCCAGCAGCCTAACAGACTCTGGGGCCAACGTCCTGACTTTC. This sequence encodes CASSLTDSGANVLTF.

The chain recombines TRBV7-9 with TRBJ1-1; 8 bases fit TRBD1. The germline V gene encodes CDR1 SEHNR and CDR2 FQNEAQ (reference sequence). V lost 3 bases, J lost 4 bases, and 7 bases stayed unmatched. CDR3 length: 15 amino acids. CDR3 bases: TGTGCCAGCAGCTTTCTGGACAGGGAGGGCACTGAAGCTTTCTTT. Encoded protein: CASSFLDREGTEAFF.

This clone showed up just a few times. The rearrangement links TRBV19 to TRBJ1-2; D gene uncertain. The V and J ends lost 4 bases and 4 bases respectively, with 19 bases between them. The CDR3 loop spans 16 amino acids. Germline CDR1 reads LNHDA; CDR2 reads SQIVND (reference sequence). CDR3 loop: CASSTTNRRPSYGYTF. DNA of the CDR3: TGTGCCAGTAGTACAACTAATAGACGACCGAGCTATGGCTACACCTTC. The full variable domain, completed using reference TRBV19 and TRBJ1-2, is DGGITQSPKYLFRKEGQNVTLSCEQNLNHDAMYWYRQDPGQGLRLIYYSQIVNDFQKGDIAEGYSVSREKKESFPLTVTSAQKNPTAFYLCASSTTNRRPSYGYTFGSGTRLTVV.

This chain joins TRBV2 and TRBJ2-7; the match to TRBD2 covers 8 bases. Germline-derived CDR1 and CDR2 are SNHLY and FYNNEI. This CDR3 is built from 16 residues. Trimming removed 7 bases from V and 7 bases from J; junction bases left unmatched: 18. The DNA of the CDR3 is TGTGCCAGCAACCCTGGCCCGACGGGAGGGCCGTCTGAGCAGTACTTC. This gives the protein CASNPGPTGGPSEQYF. The entire variable domain, with the rest obtained from reference TRBV2 and TRBJ2-7, is as follows: EPEVTQTPSHQVTQMGQEVILRCVPISNHLYFYWYRQILGQKVEFLVSFYNNEISEKSEIFDDQFSVERPDGSNFTLKIRSTKLEDSAMYFCASNPGPTGGPSEQYFGPGTRLTVT.

The chain combines TRBV4-1 with TRBJ1-4; weak D call: TRBD1 (5 bases). Between the trimmed V and J ends, which lost 1 base and 7 bases, there was a span of 16 bases. CDR1 MGHRA and CDR2 YSYEKL come from the germline V gene. There are 16 residues in the CDR3. The CDR3 reads CASSQVGRGRSEKLFF. The CDR3 coding sequence is TGCGCCAGCAGCCAAGTTGGAAGGGGAAGGAGTGAAAAACTGTTTTTT.

This clone has only a few counts. V gene TRBV29-1 combines with J gene TRBJ1-2; D might be TRBD1 (6 bases). Trimming took off 6 bases at V and 6 bases at J, with 17 bases between the two ends. The CDR3 has 13 residues. In germline, CDR1 is SQVTM, CDR2 ANQGSEA. The DNA for the CDR3 is TGCAGCGTCCCGAATTACAGGGCGGATGGCTACACCTTC. Amino acid sequence: CSVPNYRADGYTF.